The rows below give T cell receptor beta chains drawn from one sample of a study of T-cell memory formation after mild COVID-19. TCRdb analysed the 5' RACE reads with MiXCR anew, one entry per CDR3 protein. The sample lists about 340,000 distinct CDR3 sequences; around 15% were seen once. Sequencing input: PBMCs or a T cell subset sorted from them (not recorded which). These receptors all stem from a man younger than 30 who had mild COVID-19 (a few samples of this study predate the infection). Cell type and time point are not known. CDR3s include the opening cysteine and the closing phenylalanine or tryptophan. The D gene is left open where the match is weak. Size tells how often a clone was seen (once, few, many) or the class of an expanded clone, and some rows leave it out.

d_call	clone_size	j_call	v_call	cdr3_length	cdr3_nt	cdr3_aa
NA	few	TRBJ2-1	TRBV6-2/TRBV6-3	15	TGTGCCAGCAGTCGTTCAGGTAGCTCCTACAATGAGCAGTTCTTC	CASSRSGSSYNEQFF
NA	few	TRBJ1-2	TRBV12-5	14	TGTGCTAGTGGTCTTGGCCCAGGGTCGTCGGGCTACACCTTC	CASGLGPGSSGYTF
TRBD2	NA	TRBJ2-2	TRBV4-3	15	TGCGCCAGCAGCCAAGTAGCGGGGTGGACCGGGGAGCTGTTTTTT	CASSQVAGWTGELFF
NA	NA	TRBJ1-2	TRBV21-1	10	TGTGCCAGCAGCAACGATGGCTACACCTTC	CASSNDGYTF
TRBD2	many	TRBJ2-5	TRBV5-1	15	TGCGCCAGCAGCTTGGCCGGGACTAGCGATGAGACCCAGTACTTC	CASSLAGTSDETQYF
TRBD1	NA	TRBJ1-5	TRBV4-2	15	TGTGCCAGCAGCCAAGATGAGGGGACAGGTCAGCCCCAGCATTTT	CASSQDEGTGQPQHF
NA	few	TRBJ1-6	TRBV25-1	13	TGTGCCGCGGGAAGGGACACGGATTCACCCCTCCACTTT	CAAGRDTDSPLHF
NA	NA	TRBJ1-4	TRBV28	15	TGTGCCAGCAGTCTAGCAGGGAGAACTAATGAAAAACTGTTTTTT	CASSLAGRTNEKLFF
NA	NA	TRBJ1-3	TRBV6-1	15	TGTGCCAGCAGGGCCATACACAACTCTGGAAACACCATATATTTT	CASRAIHNSGNTIYF
NA	few	TRBJ2-2	TRBV4-2	16	TGTGCCAGCAGCCAAGAATGGGGGGCGCGAACCGGGGAGCTGTTTTTT	CASSQEWGARTGELFF
TRBD2	NA	TRBJ2-1	TRBV7-2	14	TGTGCCAGCAGCCCGCTGGAGCGGGGCAATGAGCAGTTCTTC	CASSPLERGNEQFF
TRBD2	NA	TRBJ2-7	TRBV23-1	15	TGCGCCAGCAGTCAATCCGGAGGGAGGGCACTGGGGCAGTACTTC	CASSQSGGRALGQYF
NA	NA	TRBJ2-4	TRBV7-9	17	TGTGCCAGCAGCTCTAGGCCAGGGGTACTAGCCAAAAACATTCAGTACTTC	CASSSRPGVLAKNIQYF
NA	NA	TRBJ2-3	TRBV20-1	13	TGCAGTGCTAGATATCCCGTCACAGATACGCAGTATTTT	CSARYPVTDTQYF
NA	few	TRBJ2-3	TRBV4-2	15	TGTGCCAGCAGCGCAAGACGTGAGGGGGCAGATACGCAGTATTTT	CASSARREGADTQYF
TRBD2	few	TRBJ2-1	TRBV7-2	15	TGTGCCAGCAGCTTAGGGACTAGCGGGAGGCGTGAGCAGTTCTTC	CASSLGTSGRREQFF
NA	few	TRBJ1-2	TRBV7-2	11	TGTGCCAGCAGCTTCCAGTATGGCTACACCTTC	CASSFQYGYTF
TRBD2	few	TRBJ2-1	TRBV7-2	14	TGTGCCAGCAGCTTTACTAGCGGGGCATACGAGCAGTTCTTC	CASSFTSGAYEQFF
NA	NA	TRBJ1-1	TRBV5-1	14	TGCGCCAGCAGATGGTCGCCCACGAACACTGAAGCTTTCTTT	CASRWSPTNTEAFF
NA	many	TRBJ2-5	TRBV7-6	16	TGTGCCAGCAGCTACACCAGCCCTCAGCTCCCGGGGACCCAGTACTTC	CASSYTSPQLPGTQYF
NA	few	TRBJ1-6	TRBV6-2/TRBV6-3	16	TGTGCCAGCAGTTTGACTTTGAGCTCCTATAATTCACCCCTCCACTTT	CASSLTLSSYNSPLHF
TRBD1	few	TRBJ1-2	TRBV7-8	13	TGTGCCAGCAGCTCAAGACAGGGTTGGGGCTACACCTTC	CASSSRQGWGYTF